This TCR beta chain was identified in a study of OX40 agonist ivuxolimab in advanced cancers. Looking at the study overall: Ivuxolimab, which is an agonistic anti-OX40 (CD134) antibody, was administered to the patients.

V gave up 4 bases and J gave up 8 bases, with 8 bases separating them. The CDR3 contains 11 residues. The germline CDR1 and CDR2 sequences are MNHNS and SASEGT. This table comes from immunoSEQ multiplex PCR, and its TCRdb copy is limited to in-frame clones, with some not included. The sample has under 80,000 clones; roughly 86% are singletons. V usage is TRBV6-1 and J usage is TRBJ1-2; no firm D call. Source: CD4+ or CD8+ T cells sorted from blood, taken in a trial of the OX40 agonist ivuxolimab. The clonotype originates from an adult with an advanced solid tumor such as melanoma, head and neck, liver or kidney cancer. DNA of the CDR3: TGTGCCAGCAGTGTTCTCTTGGGCTACACCTTC. Amino acids: CASSVLLGYTF.